The sequence of this TCR beta chain was determined in a study of vaccination and CD4 T cells after COVID-19. Study as a whole: With nine or ten mild cases and one severe, convalescent patients were SARS-CoV-2 positive by nasal swab PCR. The study, taken as a whole, reports: A comparatively limited set of convalescent patients was examined, with no early post-infection timepoints.

With regard to this clonotype: What it binds is not known.

The time point denotes: late sampling 161 to 241 days after vaccination in a few convalescent patients. Sample treatment: approximately nine-day PBMC culture with coronavirus spike peptide pools or control peptides (ViraFEST assay). Peptide pools at approximately 10 ug/ml, together with around 10 IU/ml IL-2, were added to cultures of approximately 1.9 million PBMCs per well. Sequencing of the DNA from cultured CD4+ T cells was carried out with the Oncomine TCR Beta short-read assay. TCRdb redid the calling of the PCR reads with MiXCR, one entry per CDR3 protein. The table records 20,000 to 30,000 distinct CDR3 sequences, 40% to 50% of them present only once. The CDR3 spans 14 residues. V was trimmed by 2 bases and J by 0 bases, leaving 6 bases between them. CDR1 and CDR2 from the germline V gene are WNHNN and SYGVQD (reference sequence).

The material sequenced was CD4+ T cells from blood, cultured in vitro, taken about 7 months after SARS-CoV-2 vaccination. The source is a human donor who had recovered from COVID-19. The chain links TRBV10-1 to TRBJ2-3; D remains unclear. CDR3 nucleotides: TGCGCCAGCAGTGAGGGCACCAGCACAGATACGCAGTATTTT. This codes for CASSEGTSTDTQYF.